These T cell receptor beta chains were read from a single sample in a study of T cell responses to AZD1222 COVID-19 vaccine. Measured with immunoSEQ multiplex PCR; TCRdb has only the in-frame clones, and not every one. The repertoire includes more than 95,000 clones, 91% of them detected once, and 45% sits in the top ten. The input for sequencing was peripheral blood, taken on day 0 of AZD1222 vaccination. The receptors here all came from an adult in good health. Each CDR3 is given with its conserved first and last residue. D genes are given only for firm matches. Clone size is not always given. Where it is, it says once, few, many or a class for expanded clones.

d_call	j_call	cdr3_length	clone_size	v_call	cdr3_nt	cdr3_aa
TRBD2	TRBJ2-7	14	-	TRBV6-5	TGTGCCAGCAGGAGGACTAGCGGCCGCTACGAGCAGTACTTC	CASRRTSGRYEQYF
TRBD1	TRBJ2-3	17	once	TRBV4-3	TGCGCCAGCAGCCAAGATTCTTGGACAGGCCGCCTGGATACGCAGTATTTT	CASSQDSWTGRLDTQYF
TRBD1	TRBJ2-7	14	-	TRBV6-1	TGTGCCAGCAGTGAGCTCGGGACAGGGAGCGAGCAGTACTTC	CASSELGTGSEQYF
-	TRBJ2-7	15	-	TRBV4-2	TGTGCCAGCAGCCAGGATCGGGACGGATTCTACGAGCAGTACTTC	CASSQDRDGFYEQYF
-	TRBJ1-2	10	few	TRBV20-1	TGCAGTGCCTCGACCGATGGCTACACCTTC	CSASTDGYTF
-	TRBJ1-6	14	-	TRBV5-6	TGTGCCAGCAGCTTGAGAAGGGGTTGGTCACCCCTCCACTTT	CASSLRRGWSPLHF
-	TRBJ1-1	10	-	TRBV20-1	TGCAGTGCTAGGAACACTGAAGCTTTCTTT	CSARNTEAFF
-	TRBJ1-2	15	-	TRBV24-1	TGTGCCACCAGTGACCCGCGGGGGGGAGGCTATGGCTACACCTTC	CATSDPRGGGYGYTF
-	TRBJ2-7	15	-	TRBV4-1	TGCGCCAGCAGCCAAGAAGGAGGGGGGGTGCACGAGCAGTACTTC	CASSQEGGGVHEQYF
TRBD2	TRBJ2-1	18	-	TRBV10-3	TGTGCCATCAGTGGGAGTCATTTGGCTAGCGGGGCCTATGGTGAGCAGTTCTTC	CAISGSHLASGAYGEQFF
-	TRBJ2-2	15	-	TRBV6-5	TGTGCCAGCAGCCTTAACAGGGCAGGGACCGGGGAGCTGTTTTTT	CASSLNRAGTGELFF
-	TRBJ2-3	14	-	TRBV6-6	TGTGCCAGCAGTTACGGGACGGCGGCGGATACGCAGTATTTT	CASSYGTAADTQYF
-	TRBJ1-2	13	-	TRBV27	TGTGCCAGCCGGGGGCTTATCGACTATGGCTACACCTTC	CASRGLIDYGYTF
-	TRBJ1-2	16	-	TRBV28	TGTGCCAGCAGTTCCGACCGGGCCGAGCGGGGTGATAGCTACACCTTC	CASSSDRAERGDSYTF
-	TRBJ2-6	14	-	TRBV19	TGTGCCAGTAAGACGGATTCTGGGGCCAACGTCCTGACTTTC	CASKTDSGANVLTF
-	TRBJ1-5	15	once	TRBV28	TGTGCCAGCAGTTTGTTACTCGCCCCCAATCAGCCCCAGCATTTT	CASSLLLAPNQPQHF
-	TRBJ1-1	13	-	TRBV5-6	TGTGCCAGCAGCCACAGGTGGGAGTCTGAAGCTTTCTTT	CASSHRWESEAFF
TRBD2	TRBJ2-3	15	-	TRBV30	TGTGCCGGGACTAGCGGGTTTGCTAGCACAGATACGCAGTATTTT	CAGTSGFASTDTQYF
TRBD1	TRBJ1-4	19	-	TRBV19	TGTGCCAGTAGGCTCCGGGACAGGGATCCCGCTGCAACTAATGAAAAACTGTTTTTT	CASRLRDRDPAATNEKLFF
TRBD2	TRBJ2-3	18	-	TRBV10-3	TGTGCCATCAGTGAGGGTACGGCTAGCGGGAGGGCCGTAGATACGCAGTATTTT	CAISEGTASGRAVDTQYF
TRBD2	TRBJ2-1	17	-	TRBV7-3	TGTGCCAGCAGCTTAACGTGGGGGGCTAGCGGGAGTAATGAGCAGTTCTTC	CASSLTWGASGSNEQFF
-	TRBJ2-5	14	-	TRBV21-1	TGTGCCAGCAGCAGCCTAGCGGGAGTGGAGACCCAGTACTTC	CASSSLAGVETQYF
TRBD1	TRBJ1-5	15	-	TRBV28	TGTGCCAGCAGTTTGGATACAGGGGGATCAGACCCCCAGCATTTT	CASSLDTGGSDPQHF
-	TRBJ2-5	14	-	TRBV5-6	TGTGCCAGCAGCTTGGCACCTAGTACAGAGACCCAGTACTTC	CASSLAPSTETQYF
-	TRBJ1-5	13	-	TRBV28	TGTGCCAGCAGGGTTAATAGCAATCAGCCCCAGCATTTT	CASRVNSNQPQHF
-	TRBJ1-5	14	-	TRBV27	TGTGCCAGCAGAGGGCTTCATAGCAATCAGCCCCAGCATTTT	CASRGLHSNQPQHF
TRBD1	TRBJ1-2	17	-	TRBV15	TGTGCCACCAGCCGTGGACAGGTGGAGGGCTTAGACTATGGCTACACCTTC	CATSRGQVEGLDYGYTF
TRBD1	TRBJ2-3	13	-	TRBV19	TGTGCCAGTAGTGTACAGGGGGCAGATACGCAGTATTTT	CASSVQGADTQYF
TRBD1	TRBJ1-1	14	-	TRBV4-1	TGCGCCAGCAGCCATAAGGGGGCCTTTGAGGAAGCTTTCTTT	CASSHKGAFEEAFF
TRBD1	TRBJ2-5	18	-	TRBV18	TGTGCCAGCTCACCTAGGACAGGGTTCCGAGTTACCAGGGAGACCCAGTACTTC	CASSPRTGFRVTRETQYF
-	TRBJ2-1	16	-	TRBV18	TGTGCCAGCTCACCGCCGGACAAGAGCTCCTACAATGAGCAGTTCTTC	CASSPPDKSSYNEQFF
-	TRBJ1-1	10	-	TRBV7-9	TGTGCCAGCAGCGGCACTGAAGCTTTCTTT	CASSGTEAFF
TRBD2	TRBJ2-1	16	-	TRBV19	TGTGCCAGTAAAACGGGGGGAATAGAGGGGTACAATGAGCAGTTCTTC	CASKTGGIEGYNEQFF
TRBD2	TRBJ2-5	18	-	TRBV4-3	TGCGCCAGCAGCCTGGGGACTAGCGGGAGCCGGGTAGGAGAGACCCAGTACTTC	CASSLGTSGSRVGETQYF
TRBD2	TRBJ2-5	17	-	TRBV5-4	TGTGCCAGCAGCCCCGGGACTAGCGGGAGTGTTCCAGAGACCCAGTACTTC	CASSPGTSGSVPETQYF
-	TRBJ2-5	13	-	TRBV18	TGTGCCAGCTCAGCCGGGCTCCAAGAGACCCAGTACTTC	CASSAGLQETQYF
-	TRBJ1-1	14	-	TRBV27	TGTGCCAATCCTCTAGACAGCACGAACACTGAAGCTTTCTTT	CANPLDSTNTEAFF
-	TRBJ1-5	16	-	TRBV24-1	TGTGCCACCAGTGATAGACAGGTTGATAGCAATCAGCCCCAGCATTTT	CATSDRQVDSNQPQHF
-	TRBJ1-3	18	few	TRBV2	TGTGCCAGCAGTGAAGCCGGGCCGGGATTTGGGGCTGGAAACACCATATATTTT	CASSEAGPGFGAGNTIYF
-	TRBJ2-7	16	-	TRBV6-1	TGTGCCAGCAGGGAAGGGACACTTTTAGGACTCTACGAGCAGTACTTC	CASREGTLLGLYEQYF
TRBD2	TRBJ2-2	16	few	TRBV5-1	TGCGCCAGCAGCTTGGATAGCGGGACGGACACCGGGGAGCTGTTTTTT	CASSLDSGTDTGELFF
-	TRBJ2-1	12	-	TRBV28	TGTGCCAGCAGTTCCCTCCCCCATGAGCAGTTCTTC	CASSSLPHEQFF
TRBD1	TRBJ2-7	14	-	TRBV30	TGTGCCTGGAGTGTACTAGGGGGCCTAGAGGAGCAGTACTTC	CAWSVLGGLEEQYF
-	TRBJ1-4	16	-	TRBV18	TGTGCCAGCTCACCAAGGCAGGCCTCAACTAATGAAAAACTGTTTTTT	CASSPRQASTNEKLFF
-	TRBJ1-5	14	-	TRBV6-1	TGTGCCAGCAGTGAGGGGTGGAGGCAGGGGCCCCAGCATTTT	CASSEGWRQGPQHF
TRBD1	TRBJ1-1	12	-	TRBV27	TGTGCCAGCAGGTGGACAGGGGGTGAAGCTTTCTTT	CASRWTGGEAFF
TRBD1	TRBJ1-1	16	-	TRBV28	TGTGCCAGCAGTCGTCAGACAGGGCTAAGGAACACTGAAGCTTTCTTT	CASSRQTGLRNTEAFF
-	TRBJ1-1	14	once	TRBV25-1	TGTGCCAGCAGTGAATATGCCCGGTCCACTGAAGCTTTCTTT	CASSEYARSTEAFF
-	TRBJ2-4	12	-	TRBV5-1	TGCGCCAGCAGCTTGGGCGTAGGCATTCAGTACTTC	CASSLGVGIQYF
-	TRBJ2-7	13	-	TRBV11-2	TGTGCCAGCAGCTTATCTCCGACCTACGAGCAGTACTTC	CASSLSPTYEQYF
TRBD1	TRBJ1-2	14	once	TRBV28	TGTGCCAGCAGCCGTCGACAGGGTAACTATGGCTACACCTTC	CASSRRQGNYGYTF
TRBD2	TRBJ2-7	16	-	TRBV28	TGTGCCAGCAAGGAGGGAGGGTCCTCGCCTACTTACGAGCAGTACTTC	CASKEGGSSPTYEQYF
-	TRBJ2-3	12	-	TRBV6-1	TGTGCCAGCACCGCGTCCACAGATACGCAGTATTTT	CASTASTDTQYF
-	TRBJ1-2	17	-	TRBV28	TGTGCCAGCAGTTTATCGGGCGGGGGCTTTCAGGGTTATGGCTACACCTTC	CASSLSGGGFQGYGYTF